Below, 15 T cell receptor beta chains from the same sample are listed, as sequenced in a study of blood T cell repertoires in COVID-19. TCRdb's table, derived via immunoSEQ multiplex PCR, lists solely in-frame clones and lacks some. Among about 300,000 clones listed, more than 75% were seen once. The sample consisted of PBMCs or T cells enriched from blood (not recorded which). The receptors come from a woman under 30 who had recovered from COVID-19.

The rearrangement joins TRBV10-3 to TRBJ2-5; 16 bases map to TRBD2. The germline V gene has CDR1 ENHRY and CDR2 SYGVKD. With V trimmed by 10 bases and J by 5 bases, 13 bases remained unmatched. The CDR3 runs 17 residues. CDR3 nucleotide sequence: TGTGCCAGCAAACCGGGACTAGCGGGAGGGACTGGGGAGACCCAGTACTTC. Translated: CASKPGLAGGTGETQYF.

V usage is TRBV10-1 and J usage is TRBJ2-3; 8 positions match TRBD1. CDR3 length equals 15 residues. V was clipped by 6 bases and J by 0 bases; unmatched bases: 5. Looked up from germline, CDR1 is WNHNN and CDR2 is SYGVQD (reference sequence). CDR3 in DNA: TGCGCCAGCAGCGTCGACAGGGGAAGCACAGATACGCAGTATTTT. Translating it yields CASSVDRGSTDTQYF.

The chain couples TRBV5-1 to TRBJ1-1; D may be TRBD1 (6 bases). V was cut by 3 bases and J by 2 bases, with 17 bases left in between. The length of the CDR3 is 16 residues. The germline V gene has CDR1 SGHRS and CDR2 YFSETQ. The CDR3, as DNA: TGCGCCAGCAGCTCCGGACAGCTTGACCCAAACACTGAAGCTTTCTTT. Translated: CASSSGQLDPNTEAFF.

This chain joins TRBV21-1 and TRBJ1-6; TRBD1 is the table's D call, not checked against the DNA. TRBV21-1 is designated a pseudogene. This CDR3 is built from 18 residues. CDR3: CASTKAPAGTTYNSPLHF. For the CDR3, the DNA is TGTGCCAGCACCAAGGCCCCGGCAGGGACAACCTATAATTCACCCCTCCACTTT.

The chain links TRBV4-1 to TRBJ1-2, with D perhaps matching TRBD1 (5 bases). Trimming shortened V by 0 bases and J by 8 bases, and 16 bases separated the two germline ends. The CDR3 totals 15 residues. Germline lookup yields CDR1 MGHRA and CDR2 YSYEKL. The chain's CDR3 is CASSQDTATAYGYTF. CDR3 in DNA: TGCGCCAGCAGCCAAGATACGGCGACAGCATACGGCTACACCTTC.

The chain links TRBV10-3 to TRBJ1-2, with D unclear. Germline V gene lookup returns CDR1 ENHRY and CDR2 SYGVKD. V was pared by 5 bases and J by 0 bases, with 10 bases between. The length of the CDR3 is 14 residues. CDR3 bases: TGTGCCATCAGTCCTGGAGTTTCTAACTATGGCTACACCTTC. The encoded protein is CAISPGVSNYGYTF.

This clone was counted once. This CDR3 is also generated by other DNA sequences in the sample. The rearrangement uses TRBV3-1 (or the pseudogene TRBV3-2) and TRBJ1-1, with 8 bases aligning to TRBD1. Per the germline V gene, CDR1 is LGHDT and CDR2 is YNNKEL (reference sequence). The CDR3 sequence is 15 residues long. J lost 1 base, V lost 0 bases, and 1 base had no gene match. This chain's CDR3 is CASSQEGTGNTEAFF. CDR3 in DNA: TGTGCCAGCAGCCAAGAGGGGACAGGGAACACTGAAGCTTTCTTT.

This CDR3 is CSVWAVSNTGELFF. The CDR3 DNA is TGCAGCGTTTGGGCAGTTTCGAACACCGGGGAGCTGTTTTTT. The V and J genes are TRBV29-1 and TRBJ2-2; D not resolved. This CDR3 has 14 amino acids. Trimming stripped 5 bases from V and 0 bases from J, with 10 bases between. CDR1 is SQVTM and CDR2 is ANQGSEA in the germline V gene.

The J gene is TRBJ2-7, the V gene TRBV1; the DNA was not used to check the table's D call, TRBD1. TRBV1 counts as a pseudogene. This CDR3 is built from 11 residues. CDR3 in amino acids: CTSRTGGEQYF. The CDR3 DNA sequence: TGCACCAGCAGGACAGGGGGCGAGCAGTACTTC.

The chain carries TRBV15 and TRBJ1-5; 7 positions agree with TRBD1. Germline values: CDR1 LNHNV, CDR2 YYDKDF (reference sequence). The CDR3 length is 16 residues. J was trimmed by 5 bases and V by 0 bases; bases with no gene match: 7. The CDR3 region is CATSRDQGTAHQPQHF. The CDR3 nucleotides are TGTGCCACCAGCAGAGATCAGGGGACAGCCCATCAGCCCCAGCATTTT.

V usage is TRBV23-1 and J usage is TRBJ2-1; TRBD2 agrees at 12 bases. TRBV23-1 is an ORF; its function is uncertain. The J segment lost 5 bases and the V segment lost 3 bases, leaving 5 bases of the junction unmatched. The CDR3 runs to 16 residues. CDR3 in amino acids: CASSHTLAGGDNEQFF. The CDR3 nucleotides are TGCGCCAGCAGTCATACTCTAGCGGGGGGGGACAATGAGCAGTTCTTC.

The CDR3 sequence: CSASYLPFQGDSEQYF. The CDR3 nucleotides are TGCAGTGCTAGTTACCTGCCTTTCCAGGGGGATAGCGAGCAGTACTTC. The gene calls are TRBV20-1 and TRBJ2-7; 7 bases fit TRBD1. The length of the CDR3 is 16 residues. With 3 bases clipped from V and 6 bases from J, the junction kept 17 bases outside the gene matches. CDR1 and CDR2 from the germline V gene are DFQATT and SNEGSKA (reference sequence).

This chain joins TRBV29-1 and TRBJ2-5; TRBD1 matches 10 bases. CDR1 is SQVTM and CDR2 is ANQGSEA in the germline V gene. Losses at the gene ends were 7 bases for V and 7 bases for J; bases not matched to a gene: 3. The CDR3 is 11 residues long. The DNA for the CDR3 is TGCAGCGCGACAGGGGGCGGGACCCAGTACTTC. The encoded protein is CSATGGGTQYF.

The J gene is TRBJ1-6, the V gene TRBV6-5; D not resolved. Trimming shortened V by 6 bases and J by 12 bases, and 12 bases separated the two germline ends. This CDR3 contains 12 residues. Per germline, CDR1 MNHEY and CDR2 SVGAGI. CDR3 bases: TGTGCCAGCAGGATCGCCACGGGACCCCTCCACTTT. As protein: CASRIATGPLHF.

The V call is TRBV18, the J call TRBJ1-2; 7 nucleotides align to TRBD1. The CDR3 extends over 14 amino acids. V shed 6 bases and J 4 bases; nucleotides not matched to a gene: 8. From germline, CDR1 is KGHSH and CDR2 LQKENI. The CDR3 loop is CASSRQGSRYGYTF. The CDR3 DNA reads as TGTGCCAGCTCTCGACAGGGTTCGCGCTATGGCTACACCTTC.